This TCR beta chain was recovered during a study of radiotherapy plus CTLA-4 blockade in lung cancer (dated by TCRdb to 2016 to 2019). In terms of the full investigation: Among enrolled patients, approximately 17% had an objective response and about 30% reached disease control.

Remarks on this clone: The clone's antigen remains unknown. No much larger clonotype is one base removed from it; base qualities were not supplied.

The library was obtained by the immunoSEQ multiplex PCR assay. What TCRdb holds here is the immuneACCESS table cut down to in-frame rearrangements. Part of the clones is not present; checked against another copy, under half of the missing clones reflect an unresolved V gene, and the others are unexplained. Here the sample has 45,000 or so clones; roughly four fifths occur a single time. Of the sample, around 10% falls within the top ten clones. General conclusions and limits of the study: The strongest predictors of response were reported to be early dynamic shifts in blood T cell clones along with a rise in serum interferon-beta following radiation. After treatment with radiotherapy and ipilimumab, TCR clones that came from tumors expanded in the peripheral blood.

Focal radiation therapy combined with CTLA-4 blockade (ipilimumab) was tested in patients with chemo-refractory metastatic non-small-cell lung cancer. The CDR3, cysteine through phenylalanine, is 12 amino acids long. Only CDR3 DNA is held: 36 bases, read in frame from base 1. Cut back by 6 bases and 3 bases, the V and J ends lie 6 bases apart. CDR1 and CDR2, per the germline V gene, are MNHNS and SASEGT. The chain was built from TRBV6-1 and TRBJ1-5, with an unclear D gene assignment. The receptor was isolated from a human donor with non-small cell lung cancer who had stable disease on radiotherapy plus ipilimumab. This specimen consisted of peripheral blood, obtained from a patient treated with radiotherapy plus ipilimumab. The CDR3 in this case is CASRVPNQPQHF. Here is the DNA: TGTGCCAGCAGGGTTCCCAATCAGCCCCAGCATTTT.